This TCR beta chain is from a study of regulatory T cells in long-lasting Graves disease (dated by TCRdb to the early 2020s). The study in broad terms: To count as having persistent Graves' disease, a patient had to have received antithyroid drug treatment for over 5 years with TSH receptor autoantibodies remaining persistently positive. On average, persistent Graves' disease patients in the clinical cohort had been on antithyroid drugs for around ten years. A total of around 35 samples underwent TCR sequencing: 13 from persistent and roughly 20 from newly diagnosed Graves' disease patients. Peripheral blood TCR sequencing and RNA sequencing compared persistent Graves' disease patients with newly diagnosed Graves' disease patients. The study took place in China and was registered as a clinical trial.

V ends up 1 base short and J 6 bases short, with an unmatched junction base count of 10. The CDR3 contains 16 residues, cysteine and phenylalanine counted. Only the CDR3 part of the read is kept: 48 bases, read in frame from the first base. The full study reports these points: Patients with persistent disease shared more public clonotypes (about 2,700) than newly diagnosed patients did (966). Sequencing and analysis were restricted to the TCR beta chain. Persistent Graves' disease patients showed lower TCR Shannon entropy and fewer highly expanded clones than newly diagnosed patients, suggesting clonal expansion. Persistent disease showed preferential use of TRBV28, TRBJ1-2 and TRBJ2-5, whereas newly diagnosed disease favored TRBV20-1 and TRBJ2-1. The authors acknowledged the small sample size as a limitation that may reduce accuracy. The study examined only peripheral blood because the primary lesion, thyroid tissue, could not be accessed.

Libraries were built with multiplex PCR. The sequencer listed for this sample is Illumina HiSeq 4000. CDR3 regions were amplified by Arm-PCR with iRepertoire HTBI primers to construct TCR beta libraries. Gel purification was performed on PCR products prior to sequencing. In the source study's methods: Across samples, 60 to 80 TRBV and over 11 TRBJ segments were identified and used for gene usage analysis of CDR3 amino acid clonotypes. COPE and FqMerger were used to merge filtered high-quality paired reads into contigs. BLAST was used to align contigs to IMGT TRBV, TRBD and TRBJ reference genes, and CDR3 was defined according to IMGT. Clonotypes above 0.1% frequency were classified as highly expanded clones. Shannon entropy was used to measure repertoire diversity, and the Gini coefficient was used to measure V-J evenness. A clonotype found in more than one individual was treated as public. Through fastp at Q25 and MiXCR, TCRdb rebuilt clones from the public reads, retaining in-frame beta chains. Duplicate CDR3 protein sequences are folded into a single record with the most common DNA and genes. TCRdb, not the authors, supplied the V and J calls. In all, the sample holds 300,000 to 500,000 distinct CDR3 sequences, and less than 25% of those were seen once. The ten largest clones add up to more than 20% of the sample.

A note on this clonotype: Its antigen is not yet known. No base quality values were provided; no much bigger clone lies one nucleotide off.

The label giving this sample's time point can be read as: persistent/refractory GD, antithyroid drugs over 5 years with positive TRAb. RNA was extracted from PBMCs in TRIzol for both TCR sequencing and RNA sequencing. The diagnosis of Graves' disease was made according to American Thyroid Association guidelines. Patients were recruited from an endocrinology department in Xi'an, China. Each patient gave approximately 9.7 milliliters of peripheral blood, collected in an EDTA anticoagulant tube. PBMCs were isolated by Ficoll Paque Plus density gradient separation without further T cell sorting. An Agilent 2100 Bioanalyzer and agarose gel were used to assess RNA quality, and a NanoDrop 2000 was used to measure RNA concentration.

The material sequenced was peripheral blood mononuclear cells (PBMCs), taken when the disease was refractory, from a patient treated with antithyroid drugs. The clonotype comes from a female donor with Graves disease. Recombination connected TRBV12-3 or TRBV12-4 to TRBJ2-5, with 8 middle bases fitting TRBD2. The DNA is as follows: TGTGCCAGCAGTTTAGTCGGGACTAGGTCGGCAAAGACCCAGTACTTC. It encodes CASSLVGTRSAKTQYF.